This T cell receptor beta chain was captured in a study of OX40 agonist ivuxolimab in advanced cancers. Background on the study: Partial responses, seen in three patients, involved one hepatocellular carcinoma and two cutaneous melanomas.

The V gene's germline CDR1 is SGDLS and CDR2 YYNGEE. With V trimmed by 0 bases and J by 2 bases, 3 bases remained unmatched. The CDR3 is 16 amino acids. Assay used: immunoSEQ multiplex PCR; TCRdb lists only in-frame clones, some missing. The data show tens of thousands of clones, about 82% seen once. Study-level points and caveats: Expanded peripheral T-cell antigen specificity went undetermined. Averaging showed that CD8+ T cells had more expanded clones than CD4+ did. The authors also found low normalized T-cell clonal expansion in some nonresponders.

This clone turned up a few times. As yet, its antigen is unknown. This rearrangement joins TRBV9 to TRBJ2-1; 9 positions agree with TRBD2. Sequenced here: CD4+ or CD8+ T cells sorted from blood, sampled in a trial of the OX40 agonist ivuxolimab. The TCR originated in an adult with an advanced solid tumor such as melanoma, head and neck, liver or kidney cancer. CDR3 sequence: CASSVAGGRAYNEQFF. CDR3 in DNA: TGTGCCAGCAGCGTAGCTGGCGGGAGGGCCTACAATGAGCAGTTCTTC.